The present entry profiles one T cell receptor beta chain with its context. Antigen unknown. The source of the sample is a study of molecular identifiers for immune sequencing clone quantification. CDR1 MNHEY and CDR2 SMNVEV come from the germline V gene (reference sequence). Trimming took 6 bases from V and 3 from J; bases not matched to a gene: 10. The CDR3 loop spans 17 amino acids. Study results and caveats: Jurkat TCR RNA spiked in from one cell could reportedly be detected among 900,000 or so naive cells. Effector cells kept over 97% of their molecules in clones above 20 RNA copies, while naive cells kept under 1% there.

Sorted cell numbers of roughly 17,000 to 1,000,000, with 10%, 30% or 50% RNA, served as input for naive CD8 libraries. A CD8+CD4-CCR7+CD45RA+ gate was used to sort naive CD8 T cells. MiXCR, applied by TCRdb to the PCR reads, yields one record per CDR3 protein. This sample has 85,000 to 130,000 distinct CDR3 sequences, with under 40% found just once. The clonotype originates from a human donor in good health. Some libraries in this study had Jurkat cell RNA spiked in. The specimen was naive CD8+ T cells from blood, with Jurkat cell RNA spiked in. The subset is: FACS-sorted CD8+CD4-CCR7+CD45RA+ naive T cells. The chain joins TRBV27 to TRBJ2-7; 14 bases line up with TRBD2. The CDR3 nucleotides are TGTGCCAGCAGCTTACACGGGACTAGCGGGAGAGTCTACGAGCAGTACTTC. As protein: CASSLHGTSGRVYEQYF.